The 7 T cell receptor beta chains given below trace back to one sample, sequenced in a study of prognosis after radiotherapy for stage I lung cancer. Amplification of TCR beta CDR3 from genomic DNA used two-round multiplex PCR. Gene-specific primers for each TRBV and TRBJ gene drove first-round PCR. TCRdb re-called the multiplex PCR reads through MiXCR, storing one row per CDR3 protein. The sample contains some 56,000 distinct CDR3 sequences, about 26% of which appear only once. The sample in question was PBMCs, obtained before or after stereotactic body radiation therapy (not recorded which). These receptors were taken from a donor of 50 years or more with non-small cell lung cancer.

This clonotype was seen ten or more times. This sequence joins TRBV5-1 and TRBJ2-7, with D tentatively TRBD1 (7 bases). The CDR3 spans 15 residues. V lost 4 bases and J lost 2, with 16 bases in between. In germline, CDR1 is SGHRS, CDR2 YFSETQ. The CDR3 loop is CASSPEGTDPYEQYF. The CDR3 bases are TGCGCCAGCAGCCCGGAGGGGACAGACCCCTACGAGCAGTACTTC.

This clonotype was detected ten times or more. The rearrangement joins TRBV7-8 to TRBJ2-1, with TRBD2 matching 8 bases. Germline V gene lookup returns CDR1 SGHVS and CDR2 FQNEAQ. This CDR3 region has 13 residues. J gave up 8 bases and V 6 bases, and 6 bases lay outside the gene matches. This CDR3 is CASSSAGEDEQFF. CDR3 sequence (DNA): TGTGCCAGCAGTTCAGCGGGGGAGGATGAGCAGTTCTTC.

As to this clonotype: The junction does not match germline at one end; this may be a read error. CDR3 protein: CASIPRGGRSTDAQYF. CDR3 in DNA: TGTGCCAGCATCCCCCGGGGGGGGCGAAGCACAGATGCGCAGTATTTT. The chain has TRBV12-3 or TRBV12-4 and TRBJ2-3, with 8 bases fitting TRBD2. This CDR3 has 16 residues.

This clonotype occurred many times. CDR3 sequence reads: CASSPGTGFNQPQHF. In nucleotides, the CDR3 is TGTGCCAGCAGCCCCGGGACAGGTTTTAATCAGCCCCAGCATTTT. The genes are TRBV19 and TRBJ1-5; 8 bases line up with TRBD1. Germline CDR1 LNHDA, CDR2 SQIVND (reference sequence). CDR3 length: 15 residues. After removal of 9 bases from V and 4 bases from J, the junction contained 11 bases not matched to a gene.

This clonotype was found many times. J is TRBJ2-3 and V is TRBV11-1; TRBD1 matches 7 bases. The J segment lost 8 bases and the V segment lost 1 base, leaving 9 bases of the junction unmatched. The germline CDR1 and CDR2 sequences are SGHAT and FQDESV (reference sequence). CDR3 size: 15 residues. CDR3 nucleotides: TGTGCCAGCAGCTTAGGCACAGGGGCTTCGGGTACGCAGTATTTT. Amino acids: CASSLGTGASGTQYF.

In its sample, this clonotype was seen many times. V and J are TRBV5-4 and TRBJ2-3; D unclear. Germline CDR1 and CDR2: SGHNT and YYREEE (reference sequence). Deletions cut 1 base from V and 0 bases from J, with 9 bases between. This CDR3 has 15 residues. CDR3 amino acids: CASSLRTESTDTQYF. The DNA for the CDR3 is TGTGCCAGCAGCTTGAGGACGGAGAGCACAGATACGCAGTATTTT.

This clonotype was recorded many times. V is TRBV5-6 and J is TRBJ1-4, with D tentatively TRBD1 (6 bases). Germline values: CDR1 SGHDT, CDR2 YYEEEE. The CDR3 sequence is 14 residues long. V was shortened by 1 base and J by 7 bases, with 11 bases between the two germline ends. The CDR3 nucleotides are TGTGCCAGCAGCTTGAAACAGGGTATTGAAAAACTGTTTTTT. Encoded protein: CASSLKQGIEKLFF.